These 3 T cell receptor beta chains were sequenced from one sample in a study of blood T cells in healthy people across ages. Alongside a J-beta primer mix, a sample-barcoded 5' primer served in a second PCR lasting about 7 to 11 cycles. TCRdb reanalysed the 5' RACE reads using MiXCR and keeps one entry per CDR3 protein. This table has 1.5 million to 2 million distinct CDR3 sequences, 28% appearing once. Sequenced: blood. The receptors here all came from a woman aged 25-40 years in good health.

The CDR3 DNA reads as TGCGCCAGCAGCACCCCCGACAGGGCGAAGGGAGATACGCAGTATTTT. It translates to CASSTPDRAKGDTQYF. The gene calls are TRBV5-1 and TRBJ2-3, with 7 bases identical to TRBD1. V gave up 4 bases and J gave up 5 bases; unmatched junction bases: 13. CDR1 and CDR2 (germline): SGHRS, YFSETQ. The length of the CDR3 is 16 residues.

This sequence joins TRBV20-1 and TRBJ2-1; TRBD2 aligns across 11 bases. The J segment lost 5 bases and the V segment lost 0 bases, leaving 3 bases of the junction unmatched. There are 15 residues in the CDR3. Germline V gene sequence: CDR1 DFQATT, CDR2 SNEGSKA (reference sequence). This CDR3 is CSARELAGDDNEQFF. The CDR3 nucleotides read TGCAGTGCTAGAGAACTAGCGGGGGACGACAATGAGCAGTTCTTC.

The rearrangement links TRBV5-1 to TRBJ2-1; D gene ambiguous. The CDR3 consists of 16 residues. The V gene lost 3 bases and the J gene lost 15 bases, with 28 bases spanning the gap. Looked up from germline, CDR1 is SGHRS and CDR2 is YFSETQ. CDR3 residues: CASSSDLPDVGWQLFF. The CDR3 DNA reads TGCGCCAGCAGCTCCGACCTCCCAGATGTCGGTTGGCAGTTGTTCTTC. Looking up the rest from reference TRBV5-1 and TRBJ2-1 gives the full variable domain: KAGVTQTPRYLIKTRGQQVTLSCSPISGHRSVSWYQQTPGQGLQFLFEYFSETQRNKGNFPGRFSGRQFSNSRSEMNVSTLELGDSALYLCASSSDLPDVGWQLFFGPGTRLTVL.